A selection of T cell receptor beta chains follows, all from one sample in a study of blood T cell repertoires in COVID-19. Profiling relied on immunoSEQ multiplex PCR, and the TCRdb table lists in-frame clones only, not all of them. The table includes just over 300,000 clones, roughly nine tenths detected once. Sequencing input: peripheral blood. The receptor set was obtained from a woman aged 30 to 39 with COVID-19, enrolled during active disease. The CDR3 runs from the conserved cysteine through the conserved F or W. The D gene is left open where the match is weak. A row's size may be missing; if present it is once, few, many or a size class.

D | J | V | size | CDR3
TRBD1 | TRBJ2-7 | TRBV7-8 | NA | CASSLAHPGGYEQYF
NA | TRBJ1-6 | TRBV6-5 | NA | CASSYDTRSPLHF
TRBD1 | TRBJ1-2 | TRBV3-1/TRBV3-2 | few | CASSVDRGGLANYGYTF
NA | TRBJ1-1 | TRBV5-1 | once | CASSFSRGTEAFF
NA | TRBJ1-2 | TRBV7-2 | many | CASSLFPAGYTF
TRBD1 | TRBJ1-4 | TRBV3-1/TRBV3-2 | NA | CASSTTTGDNEKLFF
TRBD2 | TRBJ2-2 | TRBV4-2 | NA | CASSQDAGGQNTGELFF
TRBD1 | TRBJ1-5 | TRBV28 | NA | CASSRDSNQPQHF
NA | TRBJ1-2 | TRBV25-1 | NA | CASSESGAYYGYTF
TRBD2 | TRBJ2-5 | TRBV11-2 | once | CASRRGLAGGRYQETQYF
NA | TRBJ1-3 | TRBV19 | NA | CASSISLDSGNTIYF
TRBD2 | TRBJ2-2 | TRBV5-6 | NA | CASSWSPSSGGVGGELFF
TRBD2 | TRBJ2-3 | TRBV2 | NA | CASNVAAGGDTDTQYF
TRBD1 | TRBJ2-5 | TRBV5-6 | NA | CASSYLQGGGQETQYF
NA | TRBJ1-2 | TRBV3-1/TRBV3-2 | NA | CASSHSSSHGYTF
NA | TRBJ2-1 | TRBV7-2 | NA | CASSFRPPGIEKQFF
TRBD1 | TRBJ1-1 | TRBV7-2 | NA | CASRPDRVGNTEAFF
TRBD2 | TRBJ2-1 | TRBV23-1 | NA | CASSQAGTSGGALSSHEQFF
TRBD1 | TRBJ1-1 | TRBV28 | once | CASSLLGTGGTEAFF
TRBD1 | TRBJ2-1 | TRBV7-9 | NA | CASSLSGRGLEQFF
NA | TRBJ2-1 | TRBV19 | NA | CASSIVLARGEQFF
NA | TRBJ1-1 | TRBV14 | NA | CASSFKLLDTEAFF
TRBD1 | TRBJ1-2 | TRBV4-2 | few | CASSQVGQGGEGYTF
TRBD1 | TRBJ1-2 | TRBV6-4 | NA | CASSPGQGFGYTF
TRBD2 | TRBJ2-1 | TRBV30 | NA | CAASGGLYNEQFF
NA | TRBJ1-2 | TRBV30 | once | CAWAGNYGYTF
NA | TRBJ2-7 | TRBV6-5 | NA | CASKRDTYSYEQYF
NA | TRBJ1-4 | TRBV15 | NA | CATSRGGLHHNEKLFF
TRBD2 | TRBJ2-2 | TRBV15 | NA | CAYASGGTGELFF
NA | TRBJ1-2 | TRBV5-4 | NA | CASSLTGGNYGYTF
TRBD1 | TRBJ2-1 | TRBV5-4 | NA | CASSLTGDEQFF
TRBD1 | TRBJ2-1 | TRBV28 | NA | CASRTGTRDEQFF
TRBD2 | TRBJ2-3 | TRBV7-9 | NA | CASSQQTATSEKRDTQYF
NA | TRBJ1-5 | TRBV6-2/TRBV6-3 | NA | CASSYAGHSNQPQHF
NA | TRBJ1-6 | TRBV5-6 | NA | CASSWGDGSNSPLHF
TRBD2 | TRBJ2-5 | TRBV18 | NA | CASSPGTSGIKETQYF
NA | TRBJ2-3 | TRBV5-1 | NA | CASSLAADTQYF
TRBD1 | TRBJ1-2 | TRBV5-1 | NA | CASSLGDRGYGYTF
TRBD1 | TRBJ2-6 | TRBV29-1 | NA | CSVWVRNTGTGASGANVLTF
NA | TRBJ1-3 | TRBV30 | NA | CAWSVSSGNTIYF
TRBD2 | TRBJ2-7 | TRBV7-9 | NA | CASSNGEGLYEQYF
TRBD2 | TRBJ2-1 | TRBV5-1 | NA | CASSATGTSGNNEQFF
NA | TRBJ1-1 | TRBV5-5 | NA | CASSLLGGTEAFF
TRBD1 | TRBJ2-5 | TRBV19 | NA | CASTPSEGQGQETQYF
NA | TRBJ2-5 | TRBV19 | NA | CASTNGRGVQETQYF
NA | TRBJ1-1 | TRBV30 | NA | CAWEDSYTSEAFF
NA | TRBJ1-5 | TRBV19 | NA | CASSFGERSNQPQHF
NA | TRBJ2-1 | TRBV9 | NA | CASSSRYNEQFF
NA | TRBJ1-6 | TRBV19 | NA | CASSDRVDSPLHF
NA | TRBJ1-5 | TRBV18 | NA | CASSIGGQPQHF
NA | TRBJ1-2 | TRBV29-1 | NA | CSVLLVGMNYGYTF
NA | TRBJ1-1 | TRBV7-9 | NA | CASSPAGTEAFF
NA | TRBJ2-5 | TRBV3-1/TRBV3-2 | NA | CASSPQDSSGETQYF
TRBD2 | TRBJ2-3 | TRBV19 | NA | CASSLSGGTTDTQYF
NA | TRBJ1-2 | TRBV7-9 | NA | CASSMGQYGYTF